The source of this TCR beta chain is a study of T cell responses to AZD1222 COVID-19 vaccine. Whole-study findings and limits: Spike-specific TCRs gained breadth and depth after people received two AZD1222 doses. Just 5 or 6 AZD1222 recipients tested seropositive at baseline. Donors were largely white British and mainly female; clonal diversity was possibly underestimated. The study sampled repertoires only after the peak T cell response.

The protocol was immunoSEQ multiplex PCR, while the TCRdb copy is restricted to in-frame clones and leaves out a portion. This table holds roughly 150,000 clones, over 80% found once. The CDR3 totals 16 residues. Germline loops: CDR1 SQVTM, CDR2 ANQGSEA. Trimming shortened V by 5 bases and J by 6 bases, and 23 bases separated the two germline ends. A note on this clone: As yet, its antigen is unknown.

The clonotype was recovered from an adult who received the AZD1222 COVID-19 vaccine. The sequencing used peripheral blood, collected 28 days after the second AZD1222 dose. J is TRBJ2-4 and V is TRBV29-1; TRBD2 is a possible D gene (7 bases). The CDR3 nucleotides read TGCAGCGTTTCGTCCGGGCAGGGGAGGGCTAGAAACATTCAGTACTTC. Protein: CSVSSGQGRARNIQYF.